This record concerns one T cell receptor (beta chain) sequence. Its antigen is currently unknown. These data belong to a study of T cells in localized non-small cell lung cancer. Study results and caveats: The study detected a median roughly 57 of the top 100 tumor clones in adjacent lung. The highest T cell clonality was in uninvolved adjacent lung, above tumor. Higher T cell density in the blood was associated with longer overall survival, whereas higher adjacent-lung clonality associated with shorter survival. Tumor samples were not multi-region, leaving intratumor heterogeneity unexcluded.

This CDR3 has 12 residues. Germline V gene data show CDR1 as SQVTM and CDR2 as ANQGSEA. The V end lost 1 base, the J end lost 7 bases, and 7 bases lay between the germline ends. Method: immunoSEQ multiplex PCR; TCRdb's copy keeps in-frame clones and lacks some. The sample consists of around 40,000 clones, roughly 86% of them appearing once. Sequencing was performed on peripheral blood, taken before any cancer treatment. This TCR derives from a man between 40 and 69 years old with stage I lung adenocarcinoma. The genes are TRBV29-1 and TRBJ2-2; D gene ambiguous. CDR3 bases: TGCAGCGTTGAAGGCCGCAACGGGGAGCTGTTTTTT. This codes for CSVEGRNGELFF.